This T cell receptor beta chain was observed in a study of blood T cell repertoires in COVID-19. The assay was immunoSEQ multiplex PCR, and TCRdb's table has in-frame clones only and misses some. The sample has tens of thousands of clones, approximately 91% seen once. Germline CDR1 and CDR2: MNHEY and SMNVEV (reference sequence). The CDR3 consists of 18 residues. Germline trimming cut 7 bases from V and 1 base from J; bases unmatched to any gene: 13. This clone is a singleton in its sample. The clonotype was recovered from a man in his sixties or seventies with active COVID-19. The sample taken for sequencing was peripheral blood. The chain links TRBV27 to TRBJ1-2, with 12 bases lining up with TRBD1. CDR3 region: CASNPGGDRGRVNYGYTF. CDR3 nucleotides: TGTGCCAGCAACCCAGGTGGGGACAGGGGGCGAGTTAACTATGGCTACACCTTC.